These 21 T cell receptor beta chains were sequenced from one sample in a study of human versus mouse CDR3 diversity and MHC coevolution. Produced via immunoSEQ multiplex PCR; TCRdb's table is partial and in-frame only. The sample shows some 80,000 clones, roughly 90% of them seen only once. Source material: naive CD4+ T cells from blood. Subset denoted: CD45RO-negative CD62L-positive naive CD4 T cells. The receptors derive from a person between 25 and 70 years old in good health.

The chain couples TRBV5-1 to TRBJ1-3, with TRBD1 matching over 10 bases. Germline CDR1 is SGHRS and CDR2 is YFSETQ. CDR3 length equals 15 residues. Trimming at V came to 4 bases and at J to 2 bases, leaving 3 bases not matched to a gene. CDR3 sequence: CASSPGTGAGNTIYF. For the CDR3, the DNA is TGCGCCAGCAGCCCCGGGACAGGGGCTGGAAACACCATATATTTT.

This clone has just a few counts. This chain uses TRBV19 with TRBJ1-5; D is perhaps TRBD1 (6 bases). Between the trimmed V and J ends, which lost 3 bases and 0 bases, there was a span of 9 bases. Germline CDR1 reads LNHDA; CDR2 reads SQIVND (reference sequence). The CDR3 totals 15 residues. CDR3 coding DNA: TGTGCCAGTAGTATGGGGACAAATAGCAATCAGCCCCAGCATTTT. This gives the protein CASSMGTNSNQPQHF.

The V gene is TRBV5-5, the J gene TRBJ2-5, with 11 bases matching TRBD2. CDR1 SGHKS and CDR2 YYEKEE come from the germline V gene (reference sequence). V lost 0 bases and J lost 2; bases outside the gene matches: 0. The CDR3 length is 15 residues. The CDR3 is CASSLGLAGQETQYF. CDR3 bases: TGTGCCAGCAGCTTGGGACTAGCGGGACAAGAGACCCAGTACTTC.

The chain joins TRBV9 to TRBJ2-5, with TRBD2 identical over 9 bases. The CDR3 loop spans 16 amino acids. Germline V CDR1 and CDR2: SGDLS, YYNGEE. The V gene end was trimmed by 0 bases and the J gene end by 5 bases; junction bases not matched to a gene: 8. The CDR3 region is CASSVGGGGVWETQYF. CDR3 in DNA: TGTGCCAGCAGCGTAGGGGGCGGGGGGGTTTGGGAGACCCAGTACTTC.

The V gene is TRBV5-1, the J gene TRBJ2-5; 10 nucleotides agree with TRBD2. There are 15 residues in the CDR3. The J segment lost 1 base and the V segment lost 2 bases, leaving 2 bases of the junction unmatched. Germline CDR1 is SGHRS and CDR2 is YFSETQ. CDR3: CASSLLAGTQETQYF. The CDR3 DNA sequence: TGCGCCAGCAGCTTACTAGCGGGGACCCAAGAGACCCAGTACTTC.

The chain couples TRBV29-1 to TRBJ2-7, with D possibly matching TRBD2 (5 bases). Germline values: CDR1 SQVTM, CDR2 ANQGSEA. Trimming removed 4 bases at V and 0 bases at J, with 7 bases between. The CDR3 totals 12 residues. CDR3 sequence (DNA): TGCAGCGTTGTAGGGAGCTCCTACGAGCAGTACTTC. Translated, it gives CSVVGSSYEQYF.

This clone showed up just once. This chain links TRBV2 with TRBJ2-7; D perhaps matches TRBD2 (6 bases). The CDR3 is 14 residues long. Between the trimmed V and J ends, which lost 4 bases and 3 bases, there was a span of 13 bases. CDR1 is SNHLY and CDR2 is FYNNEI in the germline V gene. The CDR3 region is CASSAPGAGYEQYF. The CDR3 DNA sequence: TGTGCCAGCAGTGCTCCCGGAGCGGGCTACGAGCAGTACTTC.

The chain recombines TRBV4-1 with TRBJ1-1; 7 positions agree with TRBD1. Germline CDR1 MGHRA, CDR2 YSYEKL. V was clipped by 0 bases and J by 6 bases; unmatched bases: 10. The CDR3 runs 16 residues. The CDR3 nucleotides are TGCGCCAGCAGCCAAGATCACTCACAGGGGCTCCCTGAAGCTTTCTTT. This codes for CASSQDHSQGLPEAFF.

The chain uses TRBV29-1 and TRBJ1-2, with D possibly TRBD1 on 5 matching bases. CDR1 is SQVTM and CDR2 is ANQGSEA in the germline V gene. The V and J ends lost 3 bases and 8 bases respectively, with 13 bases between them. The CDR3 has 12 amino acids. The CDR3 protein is CSVETEGVGYTF. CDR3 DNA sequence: TGCAGCGTTGAGACGGAAGGGGTCGGCTACACCTTC. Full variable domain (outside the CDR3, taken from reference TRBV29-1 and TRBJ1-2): SAVISQKPSRDICQRGTSLTIQCQVDSQVTMMFWYRQQPGQSLTLIATANQGSEATYESGFVIDKFPISRPNLTFSTLTVSNMSPEDSSIYLCSVETEGVGYTFGSGTRLTVV.

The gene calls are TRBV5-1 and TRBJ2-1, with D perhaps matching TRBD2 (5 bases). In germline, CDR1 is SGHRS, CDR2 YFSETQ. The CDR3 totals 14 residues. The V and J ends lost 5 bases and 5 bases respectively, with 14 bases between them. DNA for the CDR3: TGCGCCAGCAGACCTGCGTCGGGAAACAATGAGCAGTTCTTC. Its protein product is CASRPASGNNEQFF.

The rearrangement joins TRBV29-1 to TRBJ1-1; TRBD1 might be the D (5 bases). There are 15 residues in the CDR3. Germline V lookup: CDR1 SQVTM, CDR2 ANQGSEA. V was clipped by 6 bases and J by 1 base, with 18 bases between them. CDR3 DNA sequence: TGCAGCGTACCCGGGAGAGGGGATTGGAACACTGAAGCTTTCTTT. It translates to CSVPGRGDWNTEAFF.

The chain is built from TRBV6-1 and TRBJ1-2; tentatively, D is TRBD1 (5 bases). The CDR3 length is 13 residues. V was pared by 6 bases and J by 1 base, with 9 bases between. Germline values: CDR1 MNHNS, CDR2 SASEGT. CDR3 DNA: TGTGCCAGCAGGGACATACGTAACTATGGCTACACCTTC. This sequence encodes CASRDIRNYGYTF.

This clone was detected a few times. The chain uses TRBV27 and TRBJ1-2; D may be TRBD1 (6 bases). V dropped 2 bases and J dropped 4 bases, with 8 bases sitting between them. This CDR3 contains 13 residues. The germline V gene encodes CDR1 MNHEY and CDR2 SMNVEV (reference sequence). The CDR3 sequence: CASSLEGGYGYTF. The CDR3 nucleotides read TGTGCCAGCAGTTTAGAAGGGGGCTATGGCTACACCTTC.

CDR3 residues: CASSRQGVLTGELFF. The CDR3 region has the DNA TGCGCCAGCAGCCGACAGGGGGTGCTCACCGGGGAGCTGTTTTTT. V and J are TRBV5-1 and TRBJ2-2; 9 bases are a match to TRBD1. With V trimmed by 4 bases and J by 4 bases, 5 bases remained unmatched. The CDR3 is made up of 15 amino acids. Germline V lookup: CDR1 SGHRS, CDR2 YFSETQ.

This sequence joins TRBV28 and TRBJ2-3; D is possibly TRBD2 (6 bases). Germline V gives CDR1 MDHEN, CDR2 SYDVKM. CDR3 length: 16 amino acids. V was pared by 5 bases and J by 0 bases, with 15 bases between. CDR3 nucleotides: TGTGCCAGCAGTGCCCCCGTCGGGGGTAGCACAGATACGCAGTATTTT. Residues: CASSAPVGGSTDTQYF.

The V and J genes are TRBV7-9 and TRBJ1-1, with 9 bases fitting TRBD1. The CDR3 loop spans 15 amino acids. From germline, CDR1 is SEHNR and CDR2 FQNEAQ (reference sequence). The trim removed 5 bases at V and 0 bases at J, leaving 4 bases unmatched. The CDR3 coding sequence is TGTGCCAGCAGCGCGTGGACAGGGGTGAACACTGAAGCTTTCTTT. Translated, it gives CASSAWTGVNTEAFF.

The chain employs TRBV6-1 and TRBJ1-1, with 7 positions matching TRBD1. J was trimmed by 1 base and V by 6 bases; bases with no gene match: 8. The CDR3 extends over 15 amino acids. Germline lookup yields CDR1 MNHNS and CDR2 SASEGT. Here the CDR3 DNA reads TGTGCCAGCAGATTGGACGGGACAGCGAACACTGAAGCTTTCTTT. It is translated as CASRLDGTANTEAFF.

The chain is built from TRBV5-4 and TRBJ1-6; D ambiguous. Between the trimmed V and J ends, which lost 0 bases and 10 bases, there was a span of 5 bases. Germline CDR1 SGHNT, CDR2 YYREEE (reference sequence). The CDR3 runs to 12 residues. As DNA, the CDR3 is TGTGCCAGCAGCTTGGGAGGGTCACCCCTCCACTTT. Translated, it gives CASSLGGSPLHF.

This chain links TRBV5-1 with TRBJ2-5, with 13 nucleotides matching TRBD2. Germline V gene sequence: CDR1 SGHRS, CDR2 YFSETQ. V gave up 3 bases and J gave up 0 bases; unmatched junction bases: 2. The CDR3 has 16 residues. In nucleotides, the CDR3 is TGCGCCAGCAGCTCTGGACTAGCGGGAGACCAAGAGACCCAGTACTTC. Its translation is CASSSGLAGDQETQYF.

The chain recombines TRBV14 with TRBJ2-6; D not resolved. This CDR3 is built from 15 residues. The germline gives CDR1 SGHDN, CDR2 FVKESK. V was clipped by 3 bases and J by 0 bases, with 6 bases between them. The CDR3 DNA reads TGTGCCAGCAGCCAGTTCGTCTCTGGGGCCAACGTCCTGACTTTC. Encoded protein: CASSQFVSGANVLTF.

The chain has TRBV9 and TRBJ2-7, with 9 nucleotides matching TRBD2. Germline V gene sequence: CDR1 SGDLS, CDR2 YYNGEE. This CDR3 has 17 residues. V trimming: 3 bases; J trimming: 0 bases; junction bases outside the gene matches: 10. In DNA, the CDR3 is TGTGCCAGCAGCGCGCCCAGGAGCGGGGGGAACTCCTACGAGCAGTACTTC. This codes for CASSAPRSGGNSYEQYF.